This entry concerns a single T cell receptor (beta chain). The data were taken from a study of T cell changes during pregnancy in multiple sclerosis. TCRdb's table, derived via immunoSEQ multiplex PCR, lists solely in-frame clones and lacks some. The sample records 40,000 to 45,000 clones, more than 75% being singletons. The clonotype was recovered from a female donor in good health, enrolled as a control in a pregnancy study. Sequencing used CD8+ T cells from peripheral blood mononuclear cells, obtained after pregnancy.

In DNA, the CDR3 is TGTGCCAGCAGTCCTGGGGGGGGGAACACTGAAGCTTTCTTT. Residues: CASSPGGGNTEAFF. The rearrangement uses TRBV27 and TRBJ1-1, with D possibly matching TRBD1 (5 bases). CDR1 and CDR2 from the germline V gene are MNHEY and SMNVEV (reference sequence). The CDR3 runs 14 residues. Trimming cost V 5 bases and J 1 base, with 11 bases left between them.